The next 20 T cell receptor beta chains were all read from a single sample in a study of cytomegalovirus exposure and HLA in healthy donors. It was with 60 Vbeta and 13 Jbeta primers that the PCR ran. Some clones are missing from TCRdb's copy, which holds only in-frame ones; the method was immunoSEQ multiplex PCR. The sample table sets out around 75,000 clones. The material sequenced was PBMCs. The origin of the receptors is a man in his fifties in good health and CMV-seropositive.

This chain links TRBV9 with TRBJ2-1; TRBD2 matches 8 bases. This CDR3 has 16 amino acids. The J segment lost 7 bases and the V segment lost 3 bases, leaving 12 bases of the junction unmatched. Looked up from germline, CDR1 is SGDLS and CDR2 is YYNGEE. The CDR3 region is CASSGVANGGGNEQFF. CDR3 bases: TGTGCCAGCAGCGGAGTAGCAAATGGCGGGGGGAATGAGCAGTTCTTC.

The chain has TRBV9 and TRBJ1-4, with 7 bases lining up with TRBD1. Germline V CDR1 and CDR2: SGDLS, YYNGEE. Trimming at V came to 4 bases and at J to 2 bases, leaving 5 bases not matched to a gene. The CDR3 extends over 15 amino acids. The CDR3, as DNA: TGTGCCAGCAGCTCCTTGACAGGGACTAATGAAAAACTGTTTTTT. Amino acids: CASSSLTGTNEKLFF.

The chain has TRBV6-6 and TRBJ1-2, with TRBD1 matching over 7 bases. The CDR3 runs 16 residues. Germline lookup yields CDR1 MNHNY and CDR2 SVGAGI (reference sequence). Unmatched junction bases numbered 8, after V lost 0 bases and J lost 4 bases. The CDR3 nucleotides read TGTGCCAGCAGTTACTCGAGAGGGGGCGCGCCCTATGGCTACACCTTC. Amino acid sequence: CASSYSRGGAPYGYTF.

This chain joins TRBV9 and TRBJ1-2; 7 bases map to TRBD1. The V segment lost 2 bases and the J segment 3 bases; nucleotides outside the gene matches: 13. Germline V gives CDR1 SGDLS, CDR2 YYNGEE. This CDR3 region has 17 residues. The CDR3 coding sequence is TGTGCCAGCAGCGTCTCACTCAGGGGGGCCTTAGACTATGGCTACACCTTC. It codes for CASSVSLRGALDYGYTF.

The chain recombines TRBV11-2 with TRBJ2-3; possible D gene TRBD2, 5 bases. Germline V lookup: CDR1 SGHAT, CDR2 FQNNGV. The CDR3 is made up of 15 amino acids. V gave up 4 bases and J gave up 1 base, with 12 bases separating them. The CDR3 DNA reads TGTGCCAGCAGCTCCGACTACGGTGGCACAGATACGCAGTATTTT. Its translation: CASSSDYGGTDTQYF.

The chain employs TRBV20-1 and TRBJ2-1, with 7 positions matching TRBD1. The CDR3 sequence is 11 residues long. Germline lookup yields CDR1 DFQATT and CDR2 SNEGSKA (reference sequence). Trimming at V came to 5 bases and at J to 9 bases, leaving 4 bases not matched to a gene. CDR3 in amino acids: CSASGQVEQFF. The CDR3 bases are TGCAGTGCTTCCGGACAGGTTGAGCAGTTCTTC.

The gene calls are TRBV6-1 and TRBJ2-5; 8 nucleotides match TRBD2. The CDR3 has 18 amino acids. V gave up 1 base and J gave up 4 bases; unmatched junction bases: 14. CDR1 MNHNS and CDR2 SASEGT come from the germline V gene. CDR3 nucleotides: TGTGCCAGCAGTGAAGAGGTAGCGGGGATTGAGGCGGCAGAGACCCAGTACTTC. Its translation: CASSEEVAGIEAAETQYF.

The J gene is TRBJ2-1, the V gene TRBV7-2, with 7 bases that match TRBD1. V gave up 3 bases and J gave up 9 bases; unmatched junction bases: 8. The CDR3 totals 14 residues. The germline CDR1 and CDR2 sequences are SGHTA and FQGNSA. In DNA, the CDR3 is TGTGCCAGCAGCTTTCCGACAGGGTTGGGTGAGCAGTTCTTC. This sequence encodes CASSFPTGLGEQFF.

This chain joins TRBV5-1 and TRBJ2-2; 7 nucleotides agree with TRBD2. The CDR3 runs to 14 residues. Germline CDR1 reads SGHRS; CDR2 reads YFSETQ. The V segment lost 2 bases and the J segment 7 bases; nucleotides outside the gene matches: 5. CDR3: CASSLGLGDGELFF. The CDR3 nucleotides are TGCGCCAGCAGCTTAGGACTAGGGGACGGGGAGCTGTTTTTT.

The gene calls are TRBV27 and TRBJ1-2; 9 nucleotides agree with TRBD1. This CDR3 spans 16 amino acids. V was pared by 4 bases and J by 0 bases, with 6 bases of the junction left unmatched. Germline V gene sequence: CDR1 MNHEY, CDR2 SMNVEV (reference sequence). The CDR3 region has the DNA TGTGCCAGCAGTTCCTACAGGGGGCAGGCTAACTATGGCTACACCTTC. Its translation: CASSSYRGQANYGYTF.

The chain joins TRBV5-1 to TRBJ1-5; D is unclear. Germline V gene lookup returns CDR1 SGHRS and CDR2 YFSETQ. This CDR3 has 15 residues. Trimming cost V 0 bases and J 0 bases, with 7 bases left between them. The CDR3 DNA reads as TGCGCCAGCAGCTTGGATGAGCCTAGCAATCAGCCCCAGCATTTT. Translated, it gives CASSLDEPSNQPQHF.

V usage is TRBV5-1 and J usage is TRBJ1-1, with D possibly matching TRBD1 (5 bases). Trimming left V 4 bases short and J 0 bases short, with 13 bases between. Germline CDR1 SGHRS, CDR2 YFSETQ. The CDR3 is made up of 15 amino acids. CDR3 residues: CASSLGHGVNTEAFF. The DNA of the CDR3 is TGCGCCAGCAGCCTAGGACACGGCGTGAACACTGAAGCTTTCTTT.

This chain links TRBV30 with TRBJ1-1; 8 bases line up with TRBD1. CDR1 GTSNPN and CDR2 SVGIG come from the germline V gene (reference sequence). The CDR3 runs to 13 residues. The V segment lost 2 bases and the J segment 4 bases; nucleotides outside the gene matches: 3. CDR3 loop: CAWSSTGGTEAFF. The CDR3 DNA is TGTGCCTGGAGTTCCACAGGGGGCACTGAAGCTTTCTTT.

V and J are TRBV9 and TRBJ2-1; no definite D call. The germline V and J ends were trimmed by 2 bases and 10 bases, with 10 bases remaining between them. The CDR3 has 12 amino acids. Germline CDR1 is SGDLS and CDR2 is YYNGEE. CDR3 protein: CASSVAGAEQFF. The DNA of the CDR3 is TGTGCCAGCAGCGTTGCAGGTGCGGAGCAGTTCTTC. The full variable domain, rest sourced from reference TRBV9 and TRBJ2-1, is DSGVTQTPKHLITATGQRVTLRCSPRSGDLSVYWYQQSLDQGLQFLIQYYNGEERAKGNILERFSAQQFPDLHSELNLSSLELGDSALYFCASSVAGAEQFFGPGTRLTVL.

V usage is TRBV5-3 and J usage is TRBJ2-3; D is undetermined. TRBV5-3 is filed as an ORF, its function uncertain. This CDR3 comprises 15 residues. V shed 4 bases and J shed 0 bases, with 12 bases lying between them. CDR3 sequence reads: CARSQSSISTDTQYF. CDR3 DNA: TGTGCCAGAAGCCAAAGTAGTATCAGCACAGATACGCAGTATTTT.

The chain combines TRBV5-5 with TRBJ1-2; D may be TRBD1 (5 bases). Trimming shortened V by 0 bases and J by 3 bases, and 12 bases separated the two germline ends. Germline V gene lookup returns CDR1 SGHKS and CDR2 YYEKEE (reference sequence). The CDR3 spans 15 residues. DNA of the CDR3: TGTGCCAGCAGCTTGGGTTTCCCGGGGGACTATGGCTACACCTTC. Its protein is CASSLGFPGDYGYTF.

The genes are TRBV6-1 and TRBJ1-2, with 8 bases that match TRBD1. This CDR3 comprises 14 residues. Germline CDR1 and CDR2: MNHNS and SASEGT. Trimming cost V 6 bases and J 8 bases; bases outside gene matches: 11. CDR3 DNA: TGTGCCAGCAGAGCCGCCTCGGACAGGGTCGGCTACACCTTC. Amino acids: CASRAASDRVGYTF.

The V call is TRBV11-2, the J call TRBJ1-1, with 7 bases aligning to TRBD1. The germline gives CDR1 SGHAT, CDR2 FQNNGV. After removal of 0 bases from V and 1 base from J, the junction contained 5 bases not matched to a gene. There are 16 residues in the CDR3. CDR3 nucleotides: TGTGCCAGCAGCTTAGAAAGGGGGCGCGGGAACACTGAAGCTTTCTTT. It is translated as CASSLERGRGNTEAFF.

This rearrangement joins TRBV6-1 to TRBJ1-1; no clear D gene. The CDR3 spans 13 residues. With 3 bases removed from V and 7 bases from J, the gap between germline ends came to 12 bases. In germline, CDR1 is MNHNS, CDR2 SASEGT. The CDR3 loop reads CASSEVSRVEAFF. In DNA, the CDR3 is TGTGCCAGCAGTGAGGTGAGCCGCGTTGAAGCTTTCTTT.

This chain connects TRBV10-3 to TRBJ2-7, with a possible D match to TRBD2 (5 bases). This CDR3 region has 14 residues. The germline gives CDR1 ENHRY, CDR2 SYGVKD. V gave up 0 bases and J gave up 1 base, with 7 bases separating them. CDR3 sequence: CAISESGSSYEQYF. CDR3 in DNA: TGTGCCATCAGTGAGTCGGGGAGTTCCTACGAGCAGTACTTC.